This T cell receptor (beta chain) was identified during a study of blood T cell repertoires in COVID-19. Study context: Italy, Spain and the United States were the sources of the convalescent and acute COVID-19 samples. Sources were T cells, B-cell-depleted T cells, or PBMCs; the material itself was cDNA or gDNA.

V lost 3 bases and J 6 bases, leaving 12 bases between the germline ends. In germline, CDR1 is SGHTA, CDR2 FQGNSA. The CDR3 runs to 14 residues. In the original workflow: Estimates of nucleated cell counts were drawn from the amplification of reference gene primers. Some clones are missing from TCRdb's copy, which holds only in-frame ones; the method was immunoSEQ multiplex PCR. V and J calls and clone size are copied from that table; D and trimming were computed from the DNA. The table lists 93,000 or so clones, roughly 90% of them singletons. The J gene is TRBJ2-1, the V gene TRBV7-2; the D gene is possibly TRBD1 (6 bases). The sequencing input was peripheral blood. The source is a woman older than 75 in a cohort sampled during active COVID-19. The CDR3 DNA reads TGTGCCAGCAGCTTTCCTACAGGGAGCAATGAGCAGTTCTTC. Translation: CASSFPTGSNEQFF.